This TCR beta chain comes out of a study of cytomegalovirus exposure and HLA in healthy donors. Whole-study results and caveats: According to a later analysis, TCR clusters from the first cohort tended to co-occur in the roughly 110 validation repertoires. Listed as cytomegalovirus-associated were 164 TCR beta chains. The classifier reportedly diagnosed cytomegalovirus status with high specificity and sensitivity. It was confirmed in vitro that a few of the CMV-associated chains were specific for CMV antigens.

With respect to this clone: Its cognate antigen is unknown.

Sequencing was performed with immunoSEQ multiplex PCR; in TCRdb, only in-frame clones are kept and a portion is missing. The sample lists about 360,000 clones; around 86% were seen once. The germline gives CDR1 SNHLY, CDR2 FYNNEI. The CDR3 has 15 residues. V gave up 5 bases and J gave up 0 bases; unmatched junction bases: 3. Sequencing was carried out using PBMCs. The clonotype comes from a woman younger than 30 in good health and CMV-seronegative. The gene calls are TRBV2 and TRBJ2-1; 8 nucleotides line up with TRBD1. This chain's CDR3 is CASSFDRGSYNEQFF. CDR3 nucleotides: TGTGCCAGCAGTTTTGACAGGGGCTCCTACAATGAGCAGTTCTTC. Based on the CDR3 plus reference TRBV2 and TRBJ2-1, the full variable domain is EPEVTQTPSHQVTQMGQEVILRCVPISNHLYFYWYRQILGQKVEFLVSFYNNEISEKSEIFDDQFSVERPDGSNFTLKIRSTKLEDSAMYFCASSFDRGSYNEQFFGPGTRLTVL.